This T cell receptor (beta chain) was found in a study of cytomegalovirus exposure and HLA in healthy donors. Findings of the study overall: Later findings reportedly placed an Asian-associated ancestry cluster below the roughly 700-donor mean for N-insertions. Other equally common chains were less clonally expanded than HLA-associated TCR beta chains, a later analysis showed.

In the PCR, 60 Vbeta and 13 Jbeta primers were used. Assay: immunoSEQ multiplex PCR; the TCRdb copy retains only in-frame clones and omits some. The repertoire holds over 120,000 clones, with around two thirds as singletons. Points on this clone: The antigen is unknown.

Trimming pared 2 bases from V and 1 base from J, leaving 11 bases between. Germline V gene lookup returns CDR1 SEHNR and CDR2 FQNEAQ (reference sequence). This CDR3 is 15 amino acids long. The receptor was isolated from an older woman in good health and CMV-seropositive. The chain links TRBV7-9 to TRBJ1-1; D remains ambiguous. Sequenced sample: PBMCs. The chain's CDR3 is CASSLSFNGNTEAFF. The DNA of the CDR3 is TGTGCCAGCAGCTTAAGCTTTAACGGGAACACTGAAGCTTTCTTT.